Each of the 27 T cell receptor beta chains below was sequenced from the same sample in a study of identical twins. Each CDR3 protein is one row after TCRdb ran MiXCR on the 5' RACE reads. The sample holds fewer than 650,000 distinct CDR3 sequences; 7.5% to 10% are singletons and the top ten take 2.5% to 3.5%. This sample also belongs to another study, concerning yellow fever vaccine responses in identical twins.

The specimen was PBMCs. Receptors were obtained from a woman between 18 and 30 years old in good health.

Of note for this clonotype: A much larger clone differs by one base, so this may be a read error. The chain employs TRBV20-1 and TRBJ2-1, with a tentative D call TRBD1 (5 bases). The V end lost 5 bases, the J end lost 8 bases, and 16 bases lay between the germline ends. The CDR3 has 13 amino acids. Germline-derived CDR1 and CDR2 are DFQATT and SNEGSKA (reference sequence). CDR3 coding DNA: TGCAGTGCTCCGGACACAACTACGGATGAGCAGTTCTTC. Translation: CSAPDTTTDEQFF.

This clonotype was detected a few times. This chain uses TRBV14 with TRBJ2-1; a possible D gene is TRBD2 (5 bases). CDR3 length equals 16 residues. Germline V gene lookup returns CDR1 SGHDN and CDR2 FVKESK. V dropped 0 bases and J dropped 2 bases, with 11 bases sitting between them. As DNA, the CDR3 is TGTGCCAGCAGCCAAGAACCGGGGTCCACCTACAATGAGCAGTTCTTC. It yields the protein CASSQEPGSTYNEQFF.

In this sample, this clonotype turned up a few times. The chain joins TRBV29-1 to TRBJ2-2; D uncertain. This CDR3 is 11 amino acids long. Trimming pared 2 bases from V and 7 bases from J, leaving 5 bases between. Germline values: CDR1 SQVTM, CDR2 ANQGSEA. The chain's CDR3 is CSVEFYGELFF. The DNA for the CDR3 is TGCAGCGTTGAATTCTACGGGGAGCTGTTTTTT.

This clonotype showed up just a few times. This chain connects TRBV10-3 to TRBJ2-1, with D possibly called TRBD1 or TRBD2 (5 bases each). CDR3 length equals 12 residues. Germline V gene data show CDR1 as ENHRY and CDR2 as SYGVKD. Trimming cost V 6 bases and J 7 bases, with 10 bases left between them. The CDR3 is CAIREGENEQFF. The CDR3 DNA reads TGTGCCATCAGGGAAGGGGAGAATGAGCAGTTCTTC.

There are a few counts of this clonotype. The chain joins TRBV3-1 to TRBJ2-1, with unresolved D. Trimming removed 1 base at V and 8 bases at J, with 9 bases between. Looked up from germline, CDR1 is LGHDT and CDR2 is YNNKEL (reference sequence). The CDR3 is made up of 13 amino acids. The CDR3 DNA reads TGTGCCAGCAGCCAAGTCCGAGGAGATGAGCAGTTCTTC. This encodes CASSQVRGDEQFF.

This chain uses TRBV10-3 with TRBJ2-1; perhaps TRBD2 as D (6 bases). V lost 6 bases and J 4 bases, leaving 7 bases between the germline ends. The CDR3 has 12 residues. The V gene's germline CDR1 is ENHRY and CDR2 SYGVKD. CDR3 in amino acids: CAIRGRYNEQFF. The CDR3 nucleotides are TGTGCCATCAGGGGGAGGTACAATGAGCAGTTCTTC.

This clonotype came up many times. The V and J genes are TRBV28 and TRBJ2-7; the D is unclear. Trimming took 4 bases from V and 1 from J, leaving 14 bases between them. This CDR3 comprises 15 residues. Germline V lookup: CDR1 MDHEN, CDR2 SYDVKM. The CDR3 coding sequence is TGTGCCAGCAGTTCCCTGGGGAAGGGATCCTACGAGCAGTACTTC. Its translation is CASSSLGKGSYEQYF.

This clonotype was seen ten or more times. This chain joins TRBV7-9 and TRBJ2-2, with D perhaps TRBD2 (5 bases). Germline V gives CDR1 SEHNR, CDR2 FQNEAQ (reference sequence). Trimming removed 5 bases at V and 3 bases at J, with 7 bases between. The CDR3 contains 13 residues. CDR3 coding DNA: TGTGCCAGCAGCGTACTAGACACCGGGGAGCTGTTTTTT. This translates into CASSVLDTGELFF. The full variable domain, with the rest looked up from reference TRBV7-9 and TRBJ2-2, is DTGVSQNPRHKITKRGQNVTFRCDPISEHNRLYWYRQTLGQGPEFLTYFQNEAQLEKSRLLSDRFSAERPKGSFSTLEIQRTEQGDSAMYLCASSVLDTGELFFGEGSRLTVL.

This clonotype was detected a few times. The chain's CDR3 is CASSSRGLLPYEQYF. The CDR3 bases are TGTGCCAGCAGCTCCCGGGGACTTCTCCCCTACGAGCAGTACTTC. The chain joins TRBV7-9 to TRBJ2-7, with D possibly matching TRBD2 (6 bases). The CDR3 has 15 amino acids. Germline V CDR1 and CDR2: SEHNR, FQNEAQ (reference sequence). Trimming took off 4 bases at V and 2 bases at J, with 15 bases between the two ends. The full variable domain, its missing parts supplied by reference TRBV7-9 and TRBJ2-7, is DTGVSQNPRHKITKRGQNVTFRCDPISEHNRLYWYRQTLGQGPEFLTYFQNEAQLEKSRLLSDRFSAERPKGSFSTLEIQRTEQGDSAMYLCASSSRGLLPYEQYFGPGTRLTVT.

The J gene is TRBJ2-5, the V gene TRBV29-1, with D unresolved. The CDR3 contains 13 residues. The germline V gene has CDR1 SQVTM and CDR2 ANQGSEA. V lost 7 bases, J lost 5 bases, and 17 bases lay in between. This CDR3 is CSASRAIYETQYF. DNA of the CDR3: TGCAGCGCGTCTAGGGCGATTTATGAGACCCAGTACTTC. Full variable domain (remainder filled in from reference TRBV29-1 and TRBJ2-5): SAVISQKPSRDICQRGTSLTIQCQVDSQVTMMFWYRQQPGQSLTLIATANQGSEATYESGFVIDKFPISRPNLTFSTLTVSNMSPEDSSIYLCSASRAIYETQYFGPGTRLLVL.

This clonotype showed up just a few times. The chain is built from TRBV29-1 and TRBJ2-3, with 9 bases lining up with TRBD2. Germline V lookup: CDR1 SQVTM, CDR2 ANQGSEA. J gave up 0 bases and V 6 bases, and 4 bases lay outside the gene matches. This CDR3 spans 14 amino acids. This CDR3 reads CSVLAGVSTDTQYF. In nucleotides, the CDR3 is TGCAGCGTATTAGCGGGAGTCAGCACAGATACGCAGTATTTT.

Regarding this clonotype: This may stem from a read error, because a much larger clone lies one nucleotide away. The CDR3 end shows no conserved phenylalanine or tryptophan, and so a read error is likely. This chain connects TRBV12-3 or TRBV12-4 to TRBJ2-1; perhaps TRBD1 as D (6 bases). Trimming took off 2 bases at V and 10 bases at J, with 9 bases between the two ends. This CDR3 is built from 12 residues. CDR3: CASSLTGKEQFL. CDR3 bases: TGTGCCAGCAGTTTAACAGGGAAAGAGCAGTTCCTC.

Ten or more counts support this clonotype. The CDR3 loop is CASSGTSGTGDEQFF. CDR3 coding DNA: TGTGCCAGCAGTGGGACTAGCGGGACTGGCGATGAGCAGTTCTTC. The rearrangement joins TRBV6-4 to TRBJ2-1, with 12 nucleotides matching TRBD2. CDR1 and CDR2 (germline): MRHNA, SNTAGT. V lost 4 bases and J lost 8; bases outside the gene matches: 6. The CDR3 consists of 15 residues.

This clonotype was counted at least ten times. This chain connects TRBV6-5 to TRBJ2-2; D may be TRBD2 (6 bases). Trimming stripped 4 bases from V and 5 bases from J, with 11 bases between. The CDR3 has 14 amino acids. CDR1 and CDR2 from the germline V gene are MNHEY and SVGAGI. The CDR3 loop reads CASSFASGTGELFF. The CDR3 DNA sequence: TGTGCCAGCAGTTTCGCAAGCGGGACCGGGGAGCTGTTTTTT.

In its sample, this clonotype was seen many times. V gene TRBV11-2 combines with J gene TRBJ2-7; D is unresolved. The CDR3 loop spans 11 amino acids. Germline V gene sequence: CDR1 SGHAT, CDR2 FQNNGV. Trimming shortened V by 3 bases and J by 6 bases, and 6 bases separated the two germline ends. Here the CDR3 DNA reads TGTGCCAGCAGCTTTCAAGGCGAGCAGTACTTC. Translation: CASSFQGEQYF.

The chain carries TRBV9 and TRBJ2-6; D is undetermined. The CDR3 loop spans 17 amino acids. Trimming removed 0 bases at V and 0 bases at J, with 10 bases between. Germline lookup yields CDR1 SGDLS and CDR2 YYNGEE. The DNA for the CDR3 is TGTGCCAGCAGCGTAGACCGTGTGAACTCTGGGGCCAACGTCCTGACTTTC. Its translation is CASSVDRVNSGANVLTF.

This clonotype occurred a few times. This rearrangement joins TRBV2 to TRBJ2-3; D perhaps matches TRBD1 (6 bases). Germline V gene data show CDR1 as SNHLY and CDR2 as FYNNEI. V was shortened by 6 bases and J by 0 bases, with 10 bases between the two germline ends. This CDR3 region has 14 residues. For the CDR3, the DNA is TGTGCCAGCAGGAACAGGGATAGCACAGATACGCAGTATTTT. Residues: CASRNRDSTDTQYF. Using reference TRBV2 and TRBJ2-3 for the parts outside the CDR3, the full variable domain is EPEVTQTPSHQVTQMGQEVILRCVPISNHLYFYWYRQILGQKVEFLVSFYNNEISEKSEIFDDQFSVERPDGSNFTLKIRSTKLEDSAMYFCASRNRDSTDTQYFGPGTRLTVL.

CDR3 in amino acids: CSAPTSGRAPDTQYF. In nucleotides, the CDR3 is TGCAGTGCTCCCACTAGCGGGAGGGCCCCAGATACGCAGTATTTT. The rearrangement joins TRBV20-1 to TRBJ2-3; TRBD2 matches 13 bases. The CDR3 contains 15 residues. The germline CDR1 and CDR2 sequences are DFQATT and SNEGSKA (reference sequence). Trimming cost V 5 bases and J 4 bases; bases outside gene matches: 6.

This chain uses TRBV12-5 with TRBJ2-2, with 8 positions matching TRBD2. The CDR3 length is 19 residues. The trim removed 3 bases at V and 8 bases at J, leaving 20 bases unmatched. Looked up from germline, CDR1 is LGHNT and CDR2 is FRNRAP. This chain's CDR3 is CASGFSTSATPRPTGELFF. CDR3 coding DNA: TGTGCTAGTGGTTTCTCGACTAGCGCAACGCCACGGCCGACGGGGGAGCTGTTTTTT.

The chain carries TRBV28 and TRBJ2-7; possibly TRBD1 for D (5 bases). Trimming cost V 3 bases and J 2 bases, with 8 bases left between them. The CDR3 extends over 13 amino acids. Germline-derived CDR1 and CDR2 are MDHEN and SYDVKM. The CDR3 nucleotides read TGTGCCAGCAGTTTTGGGGCCCCCTACGAGCAGTACTTC. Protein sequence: CASSFGAPYEQYF.

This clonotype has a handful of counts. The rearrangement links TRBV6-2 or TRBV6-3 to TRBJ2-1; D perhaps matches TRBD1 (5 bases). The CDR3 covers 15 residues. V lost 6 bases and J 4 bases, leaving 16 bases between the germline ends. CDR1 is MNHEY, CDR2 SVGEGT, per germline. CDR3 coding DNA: TGTGCCAGCAGAGTCTCATCAGGGAATTACAATGAGCAGTTCTTC. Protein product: CASRVSSGNYNEQFF.

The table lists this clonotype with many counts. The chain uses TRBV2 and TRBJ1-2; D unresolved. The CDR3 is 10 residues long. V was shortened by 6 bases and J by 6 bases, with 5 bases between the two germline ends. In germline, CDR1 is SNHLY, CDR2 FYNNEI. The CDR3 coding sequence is TGTGCCAGCAGCGTCAATGGCTACACCTTC. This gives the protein CASSVNGYTF. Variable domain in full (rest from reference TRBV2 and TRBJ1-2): EPEVTQTPSHQVTQMGQEVILRCVPISNHLYFYWYRQILGQKVEFLVSFYNNEISEKSEIFDDQFSVERPDGSNFTLKIRSTKLEDSAMYFCASSVNGYTFGSGTRLTVV.

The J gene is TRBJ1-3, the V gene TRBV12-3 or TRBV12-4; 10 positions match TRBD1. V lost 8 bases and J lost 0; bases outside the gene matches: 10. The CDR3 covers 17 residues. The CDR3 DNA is TGTGCCAGCGCTCGCAGGGACAGGGGTTTCTCTGGAAACACCATATATTTT. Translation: CASARRDRGFSGNTIYF.

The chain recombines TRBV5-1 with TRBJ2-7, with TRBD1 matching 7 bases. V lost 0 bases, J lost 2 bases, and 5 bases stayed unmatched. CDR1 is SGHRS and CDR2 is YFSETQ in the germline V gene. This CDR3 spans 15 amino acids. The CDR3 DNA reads TGCGCCAGCAGCTTGGATGGACAGGAGACCTACGAGCAGTACTTC. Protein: CASSLDGQETYEQYF. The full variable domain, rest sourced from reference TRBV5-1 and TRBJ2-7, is KAGVTQTPRYLIKTRGQQVTLSCSPISGHRSVSWYQQTPGQGLQFLFEYFSETQRNKGNFPGRFSGRQFSNSRSEMNVSTLELGDSALYLCASSLDGQETYEQYFGPGTRLTVT.

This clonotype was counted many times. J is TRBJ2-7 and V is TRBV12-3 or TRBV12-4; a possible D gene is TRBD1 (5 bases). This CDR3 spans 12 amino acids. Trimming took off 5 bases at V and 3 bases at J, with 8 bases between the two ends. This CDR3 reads CASSNDSYEQYF. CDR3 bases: TGTGCCAGCAGTAATGACAGCTACGAGCAGTACTTC.

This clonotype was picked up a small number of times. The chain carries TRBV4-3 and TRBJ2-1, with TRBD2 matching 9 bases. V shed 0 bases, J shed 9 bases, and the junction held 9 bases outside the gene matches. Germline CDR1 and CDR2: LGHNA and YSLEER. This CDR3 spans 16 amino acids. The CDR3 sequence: CASSQDRTAGGGEQFF. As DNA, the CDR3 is TGCGCCAGCAGCCAAGATCGAACTGCGGGGGGGGGTGAGCAGTTCTTC.

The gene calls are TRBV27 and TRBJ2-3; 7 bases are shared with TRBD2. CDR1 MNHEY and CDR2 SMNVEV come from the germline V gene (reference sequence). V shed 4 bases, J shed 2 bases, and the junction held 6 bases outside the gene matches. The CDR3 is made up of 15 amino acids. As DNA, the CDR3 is TGTGCCAGCAGTTCACGACTAGCTAACACAGATACGCAGTATTTT. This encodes CASSSRLANTDTQYF.